This record concerns one TCR beta chain sequence. In TCRdb, the RT-PCR reads were re-called with MiXCR into one record per CDR3 protein. The sample has about 410,000 distinct CDR3 sequences, about a sixth seen once; the top ten hold 7% to 7.5%. This record comes from a study of patients and donors after allogeneic stem cell transplantation. This CDR3 spans 15 amino acids. The J segment lost 8 bases and the V segment lost 5 bases, leaving 13 bases of the junction unmatched. CDR1 is SGHVS and CDR2 is FNYEAQ in the germline V gene. This receptor was taken from a human donor who was either an allogeneic HSCT recipient or a stem cell or donor lymphocyte infusion donor (not recorded which). It is not recorded whose cells these are; they may come from a transplant donor. The sequenced sample was blood, either unsorted or a sorted T cell fraction (not recorded which). V usage is TRBV7-6 and J usage is TRBJ1-1, with 8 bases lining up with TRBD1. The CDR3 is CASSPGGQARSEAFF. The CDR3 DNA sequence: TGTGCCAGCAGCCCAGGGGGACAGGCGAGATCCGAAGCTTTCTTT.